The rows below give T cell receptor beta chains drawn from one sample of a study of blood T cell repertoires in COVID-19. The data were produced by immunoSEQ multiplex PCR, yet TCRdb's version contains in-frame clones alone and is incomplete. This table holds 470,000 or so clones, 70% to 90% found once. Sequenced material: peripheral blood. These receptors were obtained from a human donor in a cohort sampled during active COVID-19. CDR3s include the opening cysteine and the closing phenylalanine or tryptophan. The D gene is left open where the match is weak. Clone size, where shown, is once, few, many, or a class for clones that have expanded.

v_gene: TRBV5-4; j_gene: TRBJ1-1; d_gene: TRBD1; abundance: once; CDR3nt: TGTGCCAGCAGCGAGGGACAGCCCTCGAACACTGAAGCTTTCTTT; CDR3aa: CASSEGQPSNTEAFF
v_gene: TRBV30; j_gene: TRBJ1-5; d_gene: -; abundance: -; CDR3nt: TGTGCCTGGAGTCCTAGGGGGAGCCAGCCCCAGCATTTT; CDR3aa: CAWSPRGSQPQHF
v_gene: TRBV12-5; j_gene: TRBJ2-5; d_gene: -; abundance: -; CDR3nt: TGTGCTAGCTTGTTGGGGGGCCAAGAGACCCAGTACTTC; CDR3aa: CASLLGGQETQYF
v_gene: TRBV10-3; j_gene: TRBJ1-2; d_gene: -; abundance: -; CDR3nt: TGTGCCATCAGTGAAGGTGGGGGCTACTATGGCTACACCTTC; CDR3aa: CAISEGGGYYGYTF
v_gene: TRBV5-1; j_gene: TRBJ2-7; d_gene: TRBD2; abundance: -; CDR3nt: TGCGCCAGCAGCTGGGGGAGACTAGCGGGAGCCCCAGGGTACGAGCAGTACTTC; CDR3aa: CASSWGRLAGAPGYEQYF
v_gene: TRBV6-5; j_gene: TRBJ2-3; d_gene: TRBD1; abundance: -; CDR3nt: TGTGCCAGCAGCCGGGACAGGGGATCAGATACGCAGTATTTT; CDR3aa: CASSRDRGSDTQYF
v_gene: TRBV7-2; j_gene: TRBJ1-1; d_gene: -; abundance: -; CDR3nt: TGTGCCAGCAGCCCGTGGGGACAGAACACTGAAGCTTTCTTT; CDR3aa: CASSPWGQNTEAFF
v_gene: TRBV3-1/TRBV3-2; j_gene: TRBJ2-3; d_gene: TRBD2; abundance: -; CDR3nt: TGTGCCAGCAGCCTTCGGACTAGCGGGGTCCCAGATACGCAGTATTTT; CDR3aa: CASSLRTSGVPDTQYF
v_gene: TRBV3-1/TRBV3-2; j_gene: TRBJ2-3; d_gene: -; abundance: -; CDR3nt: TGTGCCAGCAGCGGAGGAGATTCCCCCCCTAGCACAGATACGCAGTATTTT; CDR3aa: CASSGGDSPPSTDTQYF
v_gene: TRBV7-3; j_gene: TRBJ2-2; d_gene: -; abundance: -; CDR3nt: TGTGCCAGCACGGAGGGGGCGCAATCCGGGGAGCTGTTTTTT; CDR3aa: CASTEGAQSGELFF
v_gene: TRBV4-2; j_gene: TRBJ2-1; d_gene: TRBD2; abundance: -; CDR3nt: TGTGCCAGCAGCCTTAGAAGCGGGAGGGTCTACAATGAGCAGTTCTTC; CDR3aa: CASSLRSGRVYNEQFF
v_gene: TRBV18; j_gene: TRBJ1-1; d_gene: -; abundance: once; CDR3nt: TGTGCCAGCTCACCCGTCCGACAGGAGAACACTGAAGCTTTCTTT; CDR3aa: CASSPVRQENTEAFF
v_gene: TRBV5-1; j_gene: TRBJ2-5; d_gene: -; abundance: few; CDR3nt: TGCGCCAGCAGCTCTACGCTATCGGAGACCCAGTACTTC; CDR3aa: CASSSTLSETQYF
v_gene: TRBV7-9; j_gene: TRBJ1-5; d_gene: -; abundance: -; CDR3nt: TGTGCCAGCAGCGCGACAAGCAATCAGCCCCAGCATTTT; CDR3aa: CASSATSNQPQHF
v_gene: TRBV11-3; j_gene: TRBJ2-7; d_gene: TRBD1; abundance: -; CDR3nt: TGTGCCAGCAGCACCCACGGACAGGACGAGCAGTACTTC; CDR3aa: CASSTHGQDEQYF
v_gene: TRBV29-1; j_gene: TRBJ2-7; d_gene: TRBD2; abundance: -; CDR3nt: TGCAGCGTTGATAAGGGCGGGACTAGCGGGAGCTCCTACGAGCAGTACTTC; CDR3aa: CSVDKGGTSGSSYEQYF
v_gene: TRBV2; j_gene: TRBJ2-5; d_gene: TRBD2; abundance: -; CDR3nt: TGTGCCAGCAGTACCGGGAGGAAATCAGAGACCCAGTACTTC; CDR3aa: CASSTGRKSETQYF
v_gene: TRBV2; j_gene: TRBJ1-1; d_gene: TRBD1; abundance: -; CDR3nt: TGTGCCAGCAGTGGCCCACAGGGGGCTATTGAAGCTTTCTTT; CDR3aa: CASSGPQGAIEAFF
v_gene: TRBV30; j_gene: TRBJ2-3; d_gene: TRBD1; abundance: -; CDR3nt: TGTGCCTGGACCCCCATGGACAGGGATAGTGGAGATACGCAGTATTTT; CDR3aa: CAWTPMDRDSGDTQYF
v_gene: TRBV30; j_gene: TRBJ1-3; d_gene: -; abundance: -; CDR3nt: TGTGCCTGGAGTGTAGACAGAGACCCTGGAAACACCATATATTTT; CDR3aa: CAWSVDRDPGNTIYF
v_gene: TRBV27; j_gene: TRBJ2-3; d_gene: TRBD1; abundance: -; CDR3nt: TGTGCCAGCAGGCCGGGACAGAACACAGATACGCAGTATTTT; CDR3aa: CASRPGQNTDTQYF
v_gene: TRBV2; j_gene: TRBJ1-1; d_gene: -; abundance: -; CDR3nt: TGTGCCAGGACAGTGAGAGGTGAAGCTTTCTTT; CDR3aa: CARTVRGEAFF
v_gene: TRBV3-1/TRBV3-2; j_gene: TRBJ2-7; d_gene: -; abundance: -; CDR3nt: TGTGCCAGCAGCCAAGATACCTACGAGCAGTACTTC; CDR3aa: CASSQDTYEQYF
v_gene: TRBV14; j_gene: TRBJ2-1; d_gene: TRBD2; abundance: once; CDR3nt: TGTGCCAGCAGTAAGACTAGCGGGAGTGGCTCCTACAATGAGCAGTTCTTC; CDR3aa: CASSKTSGSGSYNEQFF
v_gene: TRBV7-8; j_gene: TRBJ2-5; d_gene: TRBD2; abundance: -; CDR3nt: TGTGCCAGCAGCCCCCGAGTAGCGGGAGTGGCAGAGACCCAGTACTTC; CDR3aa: CASSPRVAGVAETQYF
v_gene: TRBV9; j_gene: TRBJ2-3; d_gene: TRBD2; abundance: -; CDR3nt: TGTGCCAGCAGCGTAGGTGTTAGCGGGACGGCAGATACGCAGTATTTT; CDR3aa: CASSVGVSGTADTQYF
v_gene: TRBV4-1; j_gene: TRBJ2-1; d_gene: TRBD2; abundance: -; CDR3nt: TGCGCCAGCAGCCGCGCGGGACTAGCCGAGTACAATGAGCAGTTCTTC; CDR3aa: CASSRAGLAEYNEQFF
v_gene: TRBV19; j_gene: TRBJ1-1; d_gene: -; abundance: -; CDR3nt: TGTGCCAGTAGTATAAGTCCAGAACAGGGAAAAGCTTTCTTT; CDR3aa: CASSISPEQGKAFF
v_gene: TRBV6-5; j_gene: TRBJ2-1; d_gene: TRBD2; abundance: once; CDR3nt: TGTGCCAGCAGTCCACCTAGCGGCGGCTACAATGAGCAGTTCTTC; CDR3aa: CASSPPSGGYNEQFF
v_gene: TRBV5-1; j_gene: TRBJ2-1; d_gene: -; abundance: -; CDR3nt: TGCGCCAGCAGACGCGACGGGAGCTCCTACAATGAGCAGTTCTTC; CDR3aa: CASRRDGSSYNEQFF
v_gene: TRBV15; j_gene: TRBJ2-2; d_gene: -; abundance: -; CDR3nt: TGTGCCACCCAGGAGGGACGGCGGGGCACCGGGGAGCTGTTTTTT; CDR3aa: CATQEGRRGTGELFF
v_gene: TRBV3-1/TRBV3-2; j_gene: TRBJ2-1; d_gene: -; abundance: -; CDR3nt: TGTGCCAGCAGCCTAGCTTCCTACAATGAGCAGTTCTTC; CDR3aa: CASSLASYNEQFF
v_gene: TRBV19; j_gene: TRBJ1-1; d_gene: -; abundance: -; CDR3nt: TGTGCCAGTACTCTCGGGAACACTGAAGCTTTCTTT; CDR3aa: CASTLGNTEAFF
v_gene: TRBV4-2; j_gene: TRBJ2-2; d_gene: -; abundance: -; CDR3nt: TGTGCCAGCAGCCAAGAAAGATTGGCAGCCGGGGAGCTGTTTTTT; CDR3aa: CASSQERLAAGELFF
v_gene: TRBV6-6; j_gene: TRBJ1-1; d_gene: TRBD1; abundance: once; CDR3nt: TGTGCCAGCAGTTCTCGGACAGGGATTTACACTGAAGCTTTCTTT; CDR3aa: CASSSRTGIYTEAFF
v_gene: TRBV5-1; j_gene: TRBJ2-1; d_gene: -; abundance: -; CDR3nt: TGCGCCAGCAGCTTGGTCTCTTCTCTCGGACTGGGCAATGAGCAGTTCTTC; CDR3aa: CASSLVSSLGLGNEQFF
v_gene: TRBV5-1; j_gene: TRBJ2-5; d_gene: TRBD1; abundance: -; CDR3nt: TGCGCCAGCAGCTCGACAGGGGGCCAAGAGACCCAGTACTTC; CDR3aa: CASSSTGGQETQYF
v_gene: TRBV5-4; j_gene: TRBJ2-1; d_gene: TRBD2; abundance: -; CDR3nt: TGTGCCAGCAGCTTGGGGCTAGCGGGAGTTGAGCAGTTCTTC; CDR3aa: CASSLGLAGVEQFF
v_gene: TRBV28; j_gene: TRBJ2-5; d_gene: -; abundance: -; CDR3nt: TGTGCCAGCAGAGGGAGCGCGGGGATCCAAGAGACCCAGTACTTC; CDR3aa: CASRGSAGIQETQYF
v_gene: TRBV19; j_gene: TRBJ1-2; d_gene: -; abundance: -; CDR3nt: TGTGCCAGTAGTATAGAGGAGGGGTTCCATGGCTACACCTTC; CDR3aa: CASSIEEGFHGYTF
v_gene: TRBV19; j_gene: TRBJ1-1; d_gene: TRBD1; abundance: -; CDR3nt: TGTGCCAGTAGTATAGGTGGCAGGGGGAACGCTGAAGCTTTCTTT; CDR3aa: CASSIGGRGNAEAFF
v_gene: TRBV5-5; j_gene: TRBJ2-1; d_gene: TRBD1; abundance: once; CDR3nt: TGTGCCAGCAGCTTGATTGGACAGGGGAGGGATGAGCAGTTCTTC; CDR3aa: CASSLIGQGRDEQFF
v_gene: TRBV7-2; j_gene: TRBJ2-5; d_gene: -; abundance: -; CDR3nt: TGTGCCAGCAGCTCCTTCCGGTCTCAAGAGACCCAGTACTTC; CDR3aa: CASSSFRSQETQYF